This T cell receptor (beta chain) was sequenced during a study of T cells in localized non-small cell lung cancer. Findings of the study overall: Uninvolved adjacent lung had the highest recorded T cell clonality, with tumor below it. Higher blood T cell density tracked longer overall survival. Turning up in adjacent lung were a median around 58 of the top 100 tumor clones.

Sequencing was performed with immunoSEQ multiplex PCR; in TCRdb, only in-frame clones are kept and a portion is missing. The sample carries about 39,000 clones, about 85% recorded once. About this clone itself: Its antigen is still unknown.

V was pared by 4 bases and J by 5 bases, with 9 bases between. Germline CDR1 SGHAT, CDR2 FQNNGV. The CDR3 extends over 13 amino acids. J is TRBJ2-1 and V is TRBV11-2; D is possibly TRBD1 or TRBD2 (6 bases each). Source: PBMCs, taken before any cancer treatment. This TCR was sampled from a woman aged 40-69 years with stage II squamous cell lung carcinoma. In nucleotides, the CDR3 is TGTGCCAGCAGCTCCGGGGGCGACAATGAGCAGTTCTTC. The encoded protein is CASSSGGDNEQFF.